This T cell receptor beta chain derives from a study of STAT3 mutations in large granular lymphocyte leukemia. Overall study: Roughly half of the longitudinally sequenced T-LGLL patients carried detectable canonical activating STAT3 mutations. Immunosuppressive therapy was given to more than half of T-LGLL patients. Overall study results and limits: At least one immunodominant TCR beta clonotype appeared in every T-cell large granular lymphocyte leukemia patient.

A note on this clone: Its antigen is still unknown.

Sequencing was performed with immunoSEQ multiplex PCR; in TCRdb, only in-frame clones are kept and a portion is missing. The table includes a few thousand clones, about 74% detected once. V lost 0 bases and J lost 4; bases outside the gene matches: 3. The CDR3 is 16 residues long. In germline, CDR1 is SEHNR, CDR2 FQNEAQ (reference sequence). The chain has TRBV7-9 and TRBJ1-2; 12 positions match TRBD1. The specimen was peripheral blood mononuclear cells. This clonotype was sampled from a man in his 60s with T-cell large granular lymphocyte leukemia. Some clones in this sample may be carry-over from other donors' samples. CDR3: CASSLAGTGGVYGYTF. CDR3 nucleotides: TGTGCCAGCAGCTTAGCAGGGACAGGGGGCGTCTATGGCTACACCTTC.